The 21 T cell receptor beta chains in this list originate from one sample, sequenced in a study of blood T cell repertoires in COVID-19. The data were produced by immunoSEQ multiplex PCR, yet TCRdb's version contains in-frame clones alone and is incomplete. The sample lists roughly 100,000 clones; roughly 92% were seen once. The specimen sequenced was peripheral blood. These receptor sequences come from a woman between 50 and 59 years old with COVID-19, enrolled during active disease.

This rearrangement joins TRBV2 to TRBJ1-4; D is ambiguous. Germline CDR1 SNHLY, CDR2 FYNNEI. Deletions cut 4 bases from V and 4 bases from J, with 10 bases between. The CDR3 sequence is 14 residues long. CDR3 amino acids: CASSVRGSNEKLFF. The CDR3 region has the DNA TGTGCCAGCAGTGTCCGGGGAAGTAATGAAAAACTGTTTTTT. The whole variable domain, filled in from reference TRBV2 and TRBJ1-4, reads EPEVTQTPSHQVTQMGQEVILRCVPISNHLYFYWYRQILGQKVEFLVSFYNNEISEKSEIFDDQFSVERPDGSNFTLKIRSTKLEDSAMYFCASSVRGSNEKLFFGSGTQLSVL.

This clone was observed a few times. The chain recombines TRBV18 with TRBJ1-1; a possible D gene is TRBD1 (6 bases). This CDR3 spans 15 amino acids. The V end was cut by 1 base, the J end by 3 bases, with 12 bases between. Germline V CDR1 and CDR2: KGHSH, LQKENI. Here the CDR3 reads CASSPLGQWDTEAFF. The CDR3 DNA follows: TGTGCCAGCTCACCACTGGGACAATGGGACACTGAAGCTTTCTTT.

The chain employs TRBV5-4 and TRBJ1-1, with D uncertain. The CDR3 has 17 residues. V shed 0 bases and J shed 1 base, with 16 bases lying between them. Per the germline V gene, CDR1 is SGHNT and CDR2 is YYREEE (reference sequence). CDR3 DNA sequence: TGTGCCAGCAGCTTGGTAGGGCCCGCGCGGGGGAACACTGAAGCTTTCTTT. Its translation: CASSLVGPARGNTEAFF.

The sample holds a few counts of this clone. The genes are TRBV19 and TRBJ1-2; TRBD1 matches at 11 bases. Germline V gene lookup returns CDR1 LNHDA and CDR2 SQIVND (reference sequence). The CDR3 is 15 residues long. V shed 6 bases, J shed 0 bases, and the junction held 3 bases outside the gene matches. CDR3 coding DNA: TGTGCCAGTAGCCCGGGACAGGGGGCTAACTATGGCTACACCTTC. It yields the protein CASSPGQGANYGYTF.

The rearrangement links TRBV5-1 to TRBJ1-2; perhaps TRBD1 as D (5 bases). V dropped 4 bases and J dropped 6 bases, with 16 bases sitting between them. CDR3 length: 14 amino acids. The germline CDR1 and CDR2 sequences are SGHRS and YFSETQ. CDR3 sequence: CASSRKGSNDGYTF. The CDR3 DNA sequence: TGCGCCAGCAGCAGGAAGGGGTCAAACGATGGCTACACCTTC.

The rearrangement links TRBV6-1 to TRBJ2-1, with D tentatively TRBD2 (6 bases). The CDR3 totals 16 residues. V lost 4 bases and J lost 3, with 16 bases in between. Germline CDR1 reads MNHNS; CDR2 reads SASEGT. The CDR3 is CASSGRGTADYNEQFF. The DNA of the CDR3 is TGTGCCAGCAGTGGTCGCGGGACTGCTGACTACAATGAGCAGTTCTTC.

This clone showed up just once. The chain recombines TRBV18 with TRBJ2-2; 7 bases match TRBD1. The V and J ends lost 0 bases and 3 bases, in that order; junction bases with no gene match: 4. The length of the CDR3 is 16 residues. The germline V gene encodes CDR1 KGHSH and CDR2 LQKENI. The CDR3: CASSPPGQGDTGELFF. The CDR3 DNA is TGTGCCAGCTCACCACCCGGCCAGGGGGACACCGGGGAGCTGTTTTTT.

In DNA, the CDR3 is TGTGCCAGCAGCTTCGGGTATGAAGCTTTCTTT. It codes for CASSFGYEAFF. The V gene is TRBV11-3, the J gene TRBJ1-1; D is ambiguous. The germline CDR1 and CDR2 sequences are SGHNT and YENEEA. V gave up 3 bases and J gave up 7 bases, with 6 bases separating them. The CDR3 spans 11 residues.

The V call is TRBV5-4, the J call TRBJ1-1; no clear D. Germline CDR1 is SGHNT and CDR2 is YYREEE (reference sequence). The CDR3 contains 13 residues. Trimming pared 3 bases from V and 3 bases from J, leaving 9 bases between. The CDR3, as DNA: TGTGCCAGCAGCTCCCCCGGGTACACTGAAGCTTTCTTT. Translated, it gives CASSSPGYTEAFF.

The CDR3 here is CSVEELYGTSGGVEQFF. Written as DNA, the CDR3 is TGCAGCGTTGAAGAATTGTACGGGACTAGCGGGGGGGTGGAGCAGTTCTTC. The rearrangement joins TRBV29-1 to TRBJ2-1, with 16 positions matching TRBD2. Looked up from germline, CDR1 is SQVTM and CDR2 is ANQGSEA. Unmatched junction bases numbered 9, after V lost 0 bases and J lost 10 bases. CDR3 length equals 17 residues.

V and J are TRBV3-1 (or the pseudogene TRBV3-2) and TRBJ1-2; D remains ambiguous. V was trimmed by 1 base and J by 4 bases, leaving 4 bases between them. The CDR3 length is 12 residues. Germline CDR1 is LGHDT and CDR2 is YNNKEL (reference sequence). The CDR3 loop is CASSQGLYGYTF. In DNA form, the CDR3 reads TGTGCCAGCAGCCAAGGGCTCTATGGCTACACCTTC.

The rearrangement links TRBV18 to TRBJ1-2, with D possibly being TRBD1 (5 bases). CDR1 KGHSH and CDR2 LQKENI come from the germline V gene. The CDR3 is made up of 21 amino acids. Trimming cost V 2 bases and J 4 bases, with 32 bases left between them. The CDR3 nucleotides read TGTGCCAGCTCACCAATGGGTCCCAGGGCAGGGTTGAGGAGTAAATCCTATGGCTACACCTTC. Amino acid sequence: CASSPMGPRAGLRSKSYGYTF.

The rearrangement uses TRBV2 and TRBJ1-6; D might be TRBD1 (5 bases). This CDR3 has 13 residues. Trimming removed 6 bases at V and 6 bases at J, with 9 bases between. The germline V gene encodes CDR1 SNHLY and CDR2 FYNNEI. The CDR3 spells CASSQGINSPLHF. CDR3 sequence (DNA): TGTGCCAGCAGCCAGGGAATTAATTCACCCCTCCACTTT.

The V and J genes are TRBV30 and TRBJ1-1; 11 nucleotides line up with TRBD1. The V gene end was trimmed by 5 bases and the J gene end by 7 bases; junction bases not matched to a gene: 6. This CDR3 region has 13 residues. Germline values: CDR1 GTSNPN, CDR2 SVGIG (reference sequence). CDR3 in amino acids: CAWVGQGVGEAFF. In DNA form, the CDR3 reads TGTGCCTGGGTGGGACAGGGGGTAGGTGAAGCTTTCTTT.

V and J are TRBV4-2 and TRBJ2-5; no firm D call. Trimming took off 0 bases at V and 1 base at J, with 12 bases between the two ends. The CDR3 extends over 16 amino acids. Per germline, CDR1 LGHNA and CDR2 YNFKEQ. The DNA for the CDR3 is TGTGCCAGCAGCCAAGATGCGGTGGCCCTCCAAGAGACCCAGTACTTC. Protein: CASSQDAVALQETQYF.

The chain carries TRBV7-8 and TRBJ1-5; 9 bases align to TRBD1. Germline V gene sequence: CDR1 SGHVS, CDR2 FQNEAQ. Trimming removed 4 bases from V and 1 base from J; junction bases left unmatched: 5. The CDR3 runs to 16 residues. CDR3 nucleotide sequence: TGTGCCAGCAGCTCCTACAGGGGGCAAAGCAATCAGCCCCAGCATTTT. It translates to CASSSYRGQSNQPQHF.

The CDR3 DNA follows: TGTGCCTGGAGACCTCCGGGAGTTGACTATGGCTACACCTTC. Its protein is CAWRPPGVDYGYTF. V is TRBV30 and J is TRBJ1-2; D uncertain. V lost 3 bases, J lost 3 bases, and 14 bases lay in between. Germline CDR1 and CDR2: GTSNPN and SVGIG (reference sequence). The CDR3 sequence is 14 residues long.

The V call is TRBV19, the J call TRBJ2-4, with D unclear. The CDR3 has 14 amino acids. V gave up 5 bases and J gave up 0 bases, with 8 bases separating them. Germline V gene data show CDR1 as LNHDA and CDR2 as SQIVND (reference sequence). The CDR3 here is CASSDKLAKNIQYF. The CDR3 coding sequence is TGTGCCAGTAGTGACAAGTTAGCCAAAAACATTCAGTACTTC.

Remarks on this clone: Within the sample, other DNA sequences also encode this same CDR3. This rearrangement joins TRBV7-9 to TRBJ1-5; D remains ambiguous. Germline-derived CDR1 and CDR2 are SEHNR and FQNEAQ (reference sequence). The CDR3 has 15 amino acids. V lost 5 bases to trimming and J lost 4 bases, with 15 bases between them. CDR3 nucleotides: TGTGCCAGCAGCCTGGAGGGTGGTGGGAATCAGCCCCAGCATTTT. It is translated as CASSLEGGGNQPQHF.

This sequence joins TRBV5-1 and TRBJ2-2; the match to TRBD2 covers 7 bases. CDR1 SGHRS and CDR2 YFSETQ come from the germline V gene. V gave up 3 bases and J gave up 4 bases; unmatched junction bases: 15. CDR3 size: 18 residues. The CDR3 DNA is TGCGCCAGCAGCTCTTCTACCCAAGGGAGGGTTGGCACCGGGGAGCTGTTTTTT. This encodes CASSSSTQGRVGTGELFF.

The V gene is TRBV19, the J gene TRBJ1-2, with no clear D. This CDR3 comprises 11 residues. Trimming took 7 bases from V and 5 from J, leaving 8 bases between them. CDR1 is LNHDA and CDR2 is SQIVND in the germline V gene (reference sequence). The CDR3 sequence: CASTHGYGYTF. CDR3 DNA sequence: TGTGCCAGTACCCACGGGTATGGCTACACCTTC.